This T cell receptor (beta chain) is drawn from a study of shared clonotypes between healthy human individuals. Of note for this clone: Antigen unknown.

All participating donors were Caucasian adults from Nashville, Tennessee. Around 30,000 T cell genomes, or roughly 320 ng DNA, went into unsorted PBMC replicate PCRs. Bulk PBMC genomic DNA spanned ten immunoSEQ deep plates. Profiled with immunoSEQ multiplex PCR; TCRdb holds only in-frame clones, not every one. The table includes 500,000 to 650,000 clones, around 78% detected once. Germline lookup yields CDR1 SGHRS and CDR2 YFSETQ. CDR3 length: 13 amino acids. Trimming removed 3 bases at V and 3 bases at J, with 10 bases between. Study-level points and caveats: Sequencing depth was predicted to influence how clonotypes are shared among donors.

V usage is TRBV5-1 and J usage is TRBJ2-7; the D is unclear. Sequencing was performed on PBMCs. The sequence came from a woman aged 40-49 years in good health. Some clones in this sample may be carry-over from other donors' samples. The CDR3 DNA is TGCGCCAGCAGCTCCTACGGCTACTACGAGCAGTACTTC. Translating it yields CASSSYGYYEQYF.